This entry describes one T cell receptor beta chain. This clonotype was observed at least ten times. Its antigen is currently not known. No per-base quality is available; no much larger clone lies one base away. Sequencing instrument: Illumina HiSeq 1500. TCRdb redid the processing of the public reads, applying fastp at Q25 and MiXCR, and retained in-frame beta chains. Rows merge per CDR3 protein into single entries with the most common DNA and genes. The sample table records roughly 130,000 distinct CDR3 sequences; roughly 9% of these occur just once. The leading ten clones occupy roughly 9.1% of the sample. The record originates from a study of T cell repertoires in cytomegalovirus infection (dated by TCRdb to between 2019 and 2020). For the wider study: The HLA type of each donor mattered for the analysis, because public TCR beta signatures pointed to carriage of CMV infection along with the matching HLA type. The study at large found these results: In both this cohort and an independent roughly 350-donor cohort, the cumulative frequency of public TCR beta family members distinguished carriers of CMV infection plus the relevant HLA type. The ex vivo response was dominated by HLA-C-restricted CMV-specific TCR beta clonotypes, which also provided the single most frequent clonotype in two of eight donors.

CDR1 and CDR2 are drawn from the germline V gene: SGHTA, FQGNSA. The germline ends are 6 bases apart after V is trimmed by 3 bases and J by 4 bases. Inclusive of the bounding cysteine and phenylalanine, the CDR3 is 12 residues long. Just CDR3 DNA is preserved here, 36 bases in frame from base 1. The sample taken for sequencing was PBMCs. The source of this sequence is a human donor in good health (CMV status not recorded). Some clones in this sample may be carry-over from other donors' samples. Rearrangement joined TRBV7-2 to TRBJ2-5; confidence is insufficient to name the D gene. The DNA sequence reads TGTGCCAGCAGCTTGTACGGAGAGACCCAGTACTTC. Its product reads: CASSLYGETQYF.